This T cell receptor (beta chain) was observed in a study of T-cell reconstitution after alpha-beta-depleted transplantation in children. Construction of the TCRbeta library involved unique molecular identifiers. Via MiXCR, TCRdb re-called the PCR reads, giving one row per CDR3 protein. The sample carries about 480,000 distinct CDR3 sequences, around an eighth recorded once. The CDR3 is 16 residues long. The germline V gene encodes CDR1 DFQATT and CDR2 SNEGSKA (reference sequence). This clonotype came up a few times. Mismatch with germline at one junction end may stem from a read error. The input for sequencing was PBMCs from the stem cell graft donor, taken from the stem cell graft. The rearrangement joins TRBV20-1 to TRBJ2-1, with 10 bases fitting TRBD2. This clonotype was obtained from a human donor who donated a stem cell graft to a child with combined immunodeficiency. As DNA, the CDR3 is TGCTGTGCTAGATTAGCGGGGGGTGCCCGCTCATATGAGCAGTTCTTC. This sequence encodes CCARLAGGARSYEQFF.